The subject of this entry is one TCR beta chain. The antigen remains unidentified. Germline loops: CDR1 GTSNPN, CDR2 SVGIG (reference sequence). This CDR3 contains 14 residues. Trimming cost V 4 bases and J 7 bases, with 20 bases left between them. The data are from a study of blood T cells in healthy people across ages. Study-level results: Across the age range, TCR beta diversity per million T cells fell in a roughly linear way. Naive CD4+ cells and diversity were both higher in long-lived donors than in aged donors.

It was with a sample-barcoded 5' primer and a J-beta primer mix that a second PCR of roughly 6 to 12 cycles was run. MiXCR, run by TCRdb on the 5' RACE reads, gives a single entry per CDR3 protein. The sample consists of some 1 million distinct CDR3 sequences, 35% to 50% of them appearing once. Sequencing was performed on blood. V and J are TRBV30 and TRBJ2-7; D may correspond to TRBD1 or TRBD2 (5 bases each). The sequence was obtained from a woman aged 60-70 years in good health. CDR3 coding DNA: TGTGCCTGGACCGGGACCCCGAACCTTGGAGAGCAGTACTTC. Encoded protein: CAWTGTPNLGEQYF.